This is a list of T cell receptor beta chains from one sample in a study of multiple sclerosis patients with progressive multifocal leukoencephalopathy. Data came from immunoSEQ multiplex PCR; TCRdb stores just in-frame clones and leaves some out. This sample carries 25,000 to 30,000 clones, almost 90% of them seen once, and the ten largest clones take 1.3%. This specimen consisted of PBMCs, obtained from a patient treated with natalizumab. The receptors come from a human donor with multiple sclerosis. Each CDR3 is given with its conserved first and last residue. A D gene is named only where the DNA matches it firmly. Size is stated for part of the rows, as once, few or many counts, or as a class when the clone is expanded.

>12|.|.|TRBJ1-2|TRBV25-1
TGTGCCAGCAGTGAATATCGGTTTGGCTACACCTTC
CASSEYRFGYTF
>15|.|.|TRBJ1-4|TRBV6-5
TGTGCCAGCAGTTCCGGACGGGCCGTTAATGAAAAACTGTTTTTT
CASSSGRAVNEKLFF
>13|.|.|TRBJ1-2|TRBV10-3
TGTGCCATCGCTTCCGCCAAGGGCTATGGCTACACCTTC
CAIASAKGYGYTF
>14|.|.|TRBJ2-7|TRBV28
TGTGCCAGCAGTTTAGAGGGTTCAAGCTACGAGCAGTACTTC
CASSLEGSSYEQYF
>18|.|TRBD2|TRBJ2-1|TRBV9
TGTGCCAGCAGCAACCGGACTAGCGTAAAGCGGCCTTACAATGAGCAGTTCTTC
CASSNRTSVKRPYNEQFF
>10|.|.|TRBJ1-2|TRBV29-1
TGCAGCGTTGATGACTATGGCTACACCTTC
CSVDDYGYTF
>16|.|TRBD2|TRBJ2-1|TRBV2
TGTGCCAGCAGTGAAAAAGCGGGGGCCTCGTATCGGGAGCAGTTCTTC
CASSEKAGASYREQFF
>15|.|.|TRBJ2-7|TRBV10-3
TGTGCCATCAGTGAGGTGCGGGGTAGCTCCTACGAGCAGTACTTC
CAISEVRGSSYEQYF
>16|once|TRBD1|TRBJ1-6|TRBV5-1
TGCGCCAGCAGCTGGGCCCGACAGGGGGGTAATTCACCCCTCCACTTT
CASSWARQGGNSPLHF
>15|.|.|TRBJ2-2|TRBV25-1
TGTGCCAGCAGTGAATGGGGACGAGATACCGGGGAGCTGTTTTTT
CASSEWGRDTGELFF
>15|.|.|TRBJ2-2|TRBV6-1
TGTGCCAGCACCCGGGACCTTACGAACACCGGGGAGCTGTTTTTT
CASTRDLTNTGELFF
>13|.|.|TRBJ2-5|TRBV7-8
TGTGCCAGCAGCCTGACGGAGCGGGAGACCCAGTACTTC
CASSLTERETQYF
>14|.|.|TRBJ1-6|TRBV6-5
TGTGCCAGCAGTCTCGGGACCTGGGATTCACCCCTCCACTTT
CASSLGTWDSPLHF
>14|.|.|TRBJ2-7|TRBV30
TGTGCCTGGAGTGTTTCAGGAAGCACCTACGAGCAGTACTTC
CAWSVSGSTYEQYF
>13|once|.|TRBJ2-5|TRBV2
TGTGCCAGCAGTGAAGGGGTGGGGGAGACCCAGTACTTC
CASSEGVGETQYF
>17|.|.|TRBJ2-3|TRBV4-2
TGTGCCAGCAGCCAAGACCCCCTAGCCTCTGGGTCGGATACGCAGTATTTT
CASSQDPLASGSDTQYF
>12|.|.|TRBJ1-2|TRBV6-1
TGTGCCAGCAGTGACAGGGTGGCTGGCTACACCTTC
CASSDRVAGYTF
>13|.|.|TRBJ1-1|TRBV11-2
TGTGCCAGCAGCTTGGAGGGGGGGTTTGAAGCTTTCTTT
CASSLEGGFEAFF
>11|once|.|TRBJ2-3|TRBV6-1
TGTGCCAGCCAGGCGCGAGATACGCAGTATTTT
CASQARDTQYF
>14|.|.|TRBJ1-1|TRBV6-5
TGTGCCAGCAGTGGAAACACCCTGAACACTGAAGCTTTCTTT
CASSGNTLNTEAFF
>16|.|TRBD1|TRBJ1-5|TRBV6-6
TGTGCCAGCAGTTATATATCCGGGACAGGCGATCAGCCCCAGCATTTT
CASSYISGTGDQPQHF
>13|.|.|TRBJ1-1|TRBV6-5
TGTGCCAGCATGGGCCCTACGAAGGGGAGAGCTTTCTTT
CASMGPTKGRAFF
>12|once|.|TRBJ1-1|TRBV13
TGTGCCAGCAGAACCGGACTGGCGAAAGCTTTCTTT
CASRTGLAKAFF
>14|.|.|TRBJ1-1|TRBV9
TGTGCCAGCAGCTTGGGACCGGTGAACACTGAAGCTTTCTTT
CASSLGPVNTEAFF
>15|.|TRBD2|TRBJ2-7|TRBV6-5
TGTGCCAGCAGTTCCCGGGCGGGGGGGCTTCACGAGCAGTACTTC
CASSSRAGGLHEQYF
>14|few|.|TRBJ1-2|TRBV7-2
TGTGCCAGCAGCTTAGGGGCAGGGAACTATGGCTACACCTTC
CASSLGAGNYGYTF
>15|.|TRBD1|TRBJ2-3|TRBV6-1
TGTGCCAGCAGTCCCGGGACAGCCACCGGGGATACGCAGTATTTT
CASSPGTATGDTQYF
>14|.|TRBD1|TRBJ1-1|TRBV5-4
TGTGCCAGCAGCAGTACAGGGGCATTTACTGAAGCTTTCTTT
CASSSTGAFTEAFF
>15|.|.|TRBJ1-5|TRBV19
TGTGCCAGTAGTATTGGCTTCGTGGGGGTTCAGCCCCAGCATTTT
CASSIGFVGVQPQHF
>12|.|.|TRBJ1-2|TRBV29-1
TGCAGCGTTGAACACAGGGACGTCGTTTACACCTTC
CSVEHRDVVYTF
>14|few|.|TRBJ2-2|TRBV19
TGTGCCAGTAGTATAGGTCTAGGAACCGGGGAGCTGTTTTTT
CASSIGLGTGELFF
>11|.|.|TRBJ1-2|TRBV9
TGTGCCAGCAGCGGTGACTATGGCTACACCTTC
CASSGDYGYTF
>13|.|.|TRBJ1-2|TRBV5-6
TGTGCCAGCAGCCCGGACGGCAACTATGGCTACACCTTC
CASSPDGNYGYTF
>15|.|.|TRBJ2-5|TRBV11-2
TGTGCCAGCAGCAACCGGGACCGACTCTCGGAGACCCAGTACTTC
CASSNRDRLSETQYF
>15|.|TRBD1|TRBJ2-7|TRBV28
TGTGCCAGCAGACGACAGGGGGCCCACTCCTACGAGCAGTACTTC
CASRRQGAHSYEQYF
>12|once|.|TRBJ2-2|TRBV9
TGTGCCAGCAGCGGCAACGCCGGGGAGCTGTTTTTT
CASSGNAGELFF
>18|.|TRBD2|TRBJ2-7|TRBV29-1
TGCAGCGTTGAAACCACAACTAGCGGGGGGCTGTCGACCTACGAGCAGTACTTC
CSVETTTSGGLSTYEQYF
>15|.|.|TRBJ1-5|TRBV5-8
TGTGCCAGCAGCTTGACGGGGTTTAGCAATCAGCCCCAGCATTTT
CASSLTGFSNQPQHF
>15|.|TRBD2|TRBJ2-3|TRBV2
TGTGCCAGCAGGCGGGACTACCGGAACACAGATACGCAGTATTTT
CASRRDYRNTDTQYF
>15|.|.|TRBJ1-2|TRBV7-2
TGTGCCAGCAACACGGTGACAGGCCTCATCTATGGCTACACCTTC
CASNTVTGLIYGYTF
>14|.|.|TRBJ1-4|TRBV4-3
TGCGCCAGCAGCCAAGATCCCAGTATTGAAAAACTGTTTTTT
CASSQDPSIEKLFF
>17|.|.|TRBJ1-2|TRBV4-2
TGTGCCAGCAGCCAAGACTGGGAGGGGGAGATGGCCTATGGCTACACCTTC
CASSQDWEGEMAYGYTF
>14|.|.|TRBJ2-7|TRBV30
TGTGCCTGGAGTGCGGGGGGCACTTCCTACGAGCAGTACTTC
CAWSAGGTSYEQYF
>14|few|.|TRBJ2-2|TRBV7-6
TGTGCCAGCAGCTACGGAACAGGGCCCGGGGAGCTGTTTTTT
CASSYGTGPGELFF
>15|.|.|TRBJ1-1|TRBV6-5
TGTGCCAGCAGTCCCGGATCCGCCGTAAACACTGAAGCTTTCTTT
CASSPGSAVNTEAFF
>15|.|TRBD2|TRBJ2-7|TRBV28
TGTGCCAGCAGTGAAAACGGGGGGGCCTACTACGAGCAGTACTTC
CASSENGGAYYEQYF
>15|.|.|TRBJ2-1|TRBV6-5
TGTGCCAGCAGTTACTCGTCCCCCAACTACAATGAGCAGTTCTTC
CASSYSSPNYNEQFF
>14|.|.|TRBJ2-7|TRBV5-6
TGTGCCAGCAGCTTGGTAGGGGGACCCTACGAGCAGTACTTC
CASSLVGGPYEQYF
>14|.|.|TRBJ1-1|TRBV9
TGTGCCAGCAGCGTTGGGGGCTCGAACACTGAAGCTTTCTTT
CASSVGGSNTEAFF
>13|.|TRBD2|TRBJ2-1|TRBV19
TGTGCCAGTAACCTAGCGGGGTACAATGAGCAGTTCTTC
CASNLAGYNEQFF
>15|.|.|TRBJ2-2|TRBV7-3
TGTGCCAGCAGCTCCGATTTATTGGGCACCGGGGAGCTGTTTTTT
CASSSDLLGTGELFF
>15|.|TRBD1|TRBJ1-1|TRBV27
TGTGCCAGCATGGACAGGGGCGCGGGGAACACTGAAGCTTTCTTT
CASMDRGAGNTEAFF
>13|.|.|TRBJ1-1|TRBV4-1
TGCGCCAGCAGCCAAGTAACAAACACTGAAGCTTTCTTT
CASSQVTNTEAFF
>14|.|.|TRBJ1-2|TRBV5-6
TGTGCCAGCAGCCCTACCAGGACAGTGTATGGCTACACCTTC
CASSPTRTVYGYTF
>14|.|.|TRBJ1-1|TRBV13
TGTGCCAGCAGCTCCGGGACACCGAACACTGAAGCTTTCTTT
CASSSGTPNTEAFF
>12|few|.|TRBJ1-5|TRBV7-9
TGTGCCAGCAGCTTGGGGGGACAGCCCCAGCATTTT
CASSLGGQPQHF
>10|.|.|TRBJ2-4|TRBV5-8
TGTGCCAGCAGCTTGTGGATTCAGTACTTC
CASSLWIQYF